These 26 T cell receptor beta chains share one sample of origin, sequenced in a study of technical replicates of blood from a few donors (dated by TCRdb to between 2016 and 2019). The library was prepared using the immunoSEQ multiplex PCR assay. This immuneACCESS table, as held by TCRdb, lists in-frame sequences with V and J called but not all clones. Of the missing ones, under half trace to an unresolved V gene in checked studies; the others have no known cause. The sample yields tens of thousands of clones; around 93% were counted once. The ten largest clones add up to 0.24% of the sample. Sequencing was performed on T cells isolated from PBMCs. The source is a human donor in good health.

The chain uses TRBV6-1 and TRBJ1-5; possible D gene TRBD1, 5 bases. V gave up 8 bases and J gave up 1 base, with 12 bases separating them. The CDR3 contains 14 residues. CDR1 is MNHNS and CDR2 is SASEGT in the germline V gene. In DNA, the CDR3 is TGTGCCAGCCGGGGGGTGGGCAGCAATCAGCCCCAGCATTTT. It yields the protein CASRGVGSNQPQHF.

This clone has only one observation. The chain links TRBV6-5 to TRBJ1-1, with D perhaps matching TRBD1 (6 bases). The V end was cut by 6 bases, the J end by 4 bases, with 18 bases between. CDR3 length: 15 residues. Germline CDR1 is MNHEY and CDR2 is SVGAGI. Here the CDR3 reads CASSYGGARSTEAFF. The CDR3 region has the DNA TGTGCCAGCAGCTACGGGGGGGCGCGGAGCACTGAAGCTTTCTTT.

CDR3 DNA: TGTGCCAGCAGACACGGGTTGTTGGGGCCCTACGAGCAGTACTTC. This gives the protein CASRHGLLGPYEQYF. The chain links TRBV6-5 to TRBJ2-7; a possible D gene is TRBD1 (5 bases). The CDR3 contains 15 residues. Germline lookup yields CDR1 MNHEY and CDR2 SVGAGI. Trimming left V 6 bases short and J 2 bases short, with 17 bases between.

This chain joins TRBV5-6 and TRBJ1-6; no reliable D call. CDR3 length equals 14 residues. Germline CDR1 SGHDT, CDR2 YYEEEE. V dropped 0 bases and J dropped 8 bases, with 9 bases sitting between them. The DNA of the CDR3 is TGTGCCAGCAGCTTGGGGCAGACACATTCACCCCTCCACTTT. Translated, it gives CASSLGQTHSPLHF.

Worth noting for this clone: This CDR3 is also generated by other DNA sequences in the sample. The chain recombines TRBV4-1 with TRBJ1-3; the D gene is possibly TRBD1 (5 bases). The CDR3 length is 15 residues. V was clipped by 0 bases and J by 2 bases, with 8 bases between them. The germline CDR1 and CDR2 sequences are MGHRA and YSYEKL. DNA of the CDR3: TGCGCCAGCAGCCAAGAAAGCAGGGCTGGAAACACCATATATTTT. Translating it yields CASSQESRAGNTIYF.

This clone was found once. The rearrangement links TRBV9 to TRBJ1-3, with TRBD1 as a possible D gene (5 bases). Germline lookup yields CDR1 SGDLS and CDR2 YYNGEE. This CDR3 is 15 amino acids long. The V end was cut by 3 bases, the J end by 0 bases, with 10 bases between. The CDR3 coding sequence is TGTGCCAGCAGCGAGCCGGACATCTCTGGAAACACCATATATTTT. This codes for CASSEPDISGNTIYF. Full variable domain (rest looked up from reference TRBV9 and TRBJ1-3): DSGVTQTPKHLITATGQRVTLRCSPRSGDLSVYWYQQSLDQGLQFLIQYYNGEERAKGNILERFSAQQFPDLHSELNLSSLELGDSALYFCASSEPDISGNTIYFGEGSWLTVV.

V gene TRBV2 combines with J gene TRBJ2-3, with TRBD2 matching over 11 bases. This CDR3 has 15 residues. Trimming cost V 7 bases and J 3 bases; bases outside gene matches: 6. Germline assignment: CDR1 SNHLY and CDR2 FYNNEI. CDR3 region: CASTLTSGATDTQYF. DNA for the CDR3: TGTGCCAGCACCCTGACTAGCGGGGCAACAGATACGCAGTATTTT.

The rearrangement uses TRBV5-1 and TRBJ2-7; 14 bases map to TRBD2. The CDR3 length is 16 residues. Germline V CDR1 and CDR2: SGHRS, YFSETQ. The ends lost 4 bases at V and 0 bases at J; junction bases unmatched: 3. The CDR3 protein is CASSPGTSGSSYEQYF. The CDR3 DNA is TGCGCCAGCAGCCCCGGGACTAGCGGGAGCTCCTACGAGCAGTACTTC.

The chain links TRBV6-5 to TRBJ2-5; D might be TRBD1 (5 bases). There are 13 residues in the CDR3. Germline V gives CDR1 MNHEY, CDR2 SVGAGI. Trimming cost V 6 bases and J 0 bases, with 8 bases left between them. In DNA form, the CDR3 reads TGTGCCAGCAGCCCAGGGCACCAAGAGACCCAGTACTTC. Protein product: CASSPGHQETQYF.

This clone was seen once. This rearrangement joins TRBV7-2 to TRBJ2-1, with 8 bases lining up with TRBD2. Germline-derived CDR1 and CDR2 are SGHTA and FQGNSA. The CDR3 runs 15 residues. J lost 8 bases, V lost 3 bases, and 9 bases had no gene match. The CDR3 DNA is TGTGCCAGCAGCTTTTCGACTAGCGAAGTCCATGAGCAGTTCTTC. Translated, it gives CASSFSTSEVHEQFF.

The chain uses TRBV13 and TRBJ1-1, with a tentative D call TRBD1 (6 bases). The ends were cut back, 5 bases at V and 1 base at J, with 11 bases in the middle. This CDR3 contains 14 residues. Germline V gene sequence: CDR1 PRHDT, CDR2 FYEKMQ (reference sequence). The CDR3 sequence is CASSMRTANTEAFF. As DNA, the CDR3 is TGTGCCAGCAGCATGAGGACAGCGAACACTGAAGCTTTCTTT.

The chain employs TRBV5-1 and TRBJ2-1, with 8 bases aligning to TRBD2. The CDR3 extends over 14 amino acids. Germline V CDR1 and CDR2: SGHRS, YFSETQ. V was clipped by 3 bases and J by 8 bases; unmatched bases: 7. CDR3 sequence reads: CASSSGLAHHEQFF. For the CDR3, the DNA is TGCGCCAGCAGCTCCGGACTAGCCCACCATGAGCAGTTCTTC.

The chain recombines TRBV7-6 with TRBJ2-7; weak D call: TRBD2 (5 bases). The germline V gene has CDR1 SGHVS and CDR2 FNYEAQ. V was cut by 1 base and J by 0 bases, with 10 bases left in between. The CDR3 totals 15 residues. The CDR3, as DNA: TGTGCCAGCAGCTTAGAATCTGCGGGCTCCTACGAGCAGTACTTC. It is translated as CASSLESAGSYEQYF.

The chain recombines TRBV28 with TRBJ1-4; D is ambiguous. Trimming cost V 7 bases and J 5 bases, with 17 bases left between them. The CDR3 is made up of 15 amino acids. CDR1 is MDHEN, CDR2 SYDVKM, per germline. The CDR3 sequence: CASKLHSPMNEKLFF. The DNA for the CDR3 is TGTGCCAGCAAACTTCACAGTCCAATGAATGAAAAACTGTTTTTT.

The V call is TRBV9, the J call TRBJ1-2; D is unresolved. This CDR3 contains 11 residues. CDR1 SGDLS and CDR2 YYNGEE come from the germline V gene. Trimming pared 3 bases from V and 8 bases from J, leaving 8 bases between. CDR3 residues: CASSASRGYTF. Written as DNA, the CDR3 is TGTGCCAGCAGCGCTAGTAGGGGCTACACCTTC.

This chain joins TRBV2 and TRBJ1-5; D gene unclear. The V gene's germline CDR1 is SNHLY and CDR2 FYNNEI. CDR3 length: 14 amino acids. Trimming took 6 bases from V and 7 from J, leaving 16 bases between them. CDR3 sequence reads: CASRPGGGGQPQHF. In DNA, the CDR3 is TGTGCCAGCAGGCCAGGTGGAGGAGGCCAGCCCCAGCATTTT.

This rearrangement joins TRBV20-1 to TRBJ2-5; D not resolved. The germline V and J ends were trimmed by 1 base and 5 bases, with 5 bases remaining between them. The CDR3 sequence is 11 residues long. Germline V CDR1 and CDR2: DFQATT, SNEGSKA (reference sequence). The CDR3 reads CSARGAETQYF. CDR3 bases: TGCAGTGCTAGAGGAGCGGAGACCCAGTACTTC.

The rearrangement uses TRBV19 and TRBJ1-3; the D gene is possibly TRBD1 (5 bases). This CDR3 is 15 amino acids long. Germline V gene lookup returns CDR1 LNHDA and CDR2 SQIVND (reference sequence). Deletions cut 4 bases from V and 0 bases from J, with 10 bases between. The DNA of the CDR3 is TGTGCCAGTAGTAGGGGCGGCCACTCTGGAAACACCATATATTTT. Translated, it gives CASSRGGHSGNTIYF. The full variable domain, its missing parts supplied by reference TRBV19 and TRBJ1-3, is DGGITQSPKYLFRKEGQNVTLSCEQNLNHDAMYWYRQDPGQGLRLIYYSQIVNDFQKGDIAEGYSVSREKKESFPLTVTSAQKNPTAFYLCASSRGGHSGNTIYFGEGSWLTVV.

V and J are TRBV25-1 and TRBJ2-5; 7 nucleotides line up with TRBD2. V shed 5 bases, J shed 5 bases, and the junction held 8 bases outside the gene matches. Germline CDR1 MGHDK, CDR2 SYGVNS. The CDR3 contains 14 residues. The CDR3 coding sequence is TGTGCCAGCAGTTCAACAAGCGGGGTCGAGACCCAGTACTTC. The encoded protein is CASSSTSGVETQYF.

This clone has a single count. V gene TRBV18 combines with J gene TRBJ2-1; 7 bases map to TRBD1. V shed 1 base, J shed 8 bases, and the junction held 17 bases outside the gene matches. CDR1 and CDR2 from the germline V gene are KGHSH and LQKENI. The CDR3 runs 18 residues. The CDR3 DNA follows: TGTGCCAGCTCACCACGCGAGACGGGGCAGGGGGTAATGGATGAGCAGTTCTTC. It codes for CASSPRETGQGVMDEQFF.

V usage is TRBV6-1 and J usage is TRBJ1-6; D is possibly TRBD1 (5 bases). Trimming stripped 2 bases from V and 2 bases from J, with 16 bases between. This CDR3 spans 18 amino acids. Germline CDR1 MNHNS, CDR2 SASEGT. CDR3 protein: CASSEFFKGQAYNSPLHF. The CDR3 DNA is TGTGCCAGCAGTGAATTTTTTAAGGGGCAGGCCTATAATTCACCCCTCCACTTT.

The V call is TRBV7-2, the J call TRBJ2-7; possibly TRBD2 for D (5 bases). This CDR3 has 15 amino acids. Germline CDR1 SGHTA, CDR2 FQGNSA. Trimming cost V 1 base and J 3 bases, with 13 bases left between them. This CDR3 is CASSLGSSSFYEQYF. As DNA, the CDR3 is TGTGCCAGCAGCTTAGGGTCTAGCTCCTTCTACGAGCAGTACTTC.

The J gene is TRBJ2-7, the V gene TRBV9; TRBD1 matches at 7 bases. Losses at the gene ends were 0 bases for V and 6 bases for J; bases not matched to a gene: 9. The CDR3 spans 15 residues. In germline, CDR1 is SGDLS, CDR2 YYNGEE. In DNA, the CDR3 is TGTGCCAGCAGCGTAGGAGATTCCCCAGGGGGCGAGCAGTACTTC. It translates to CASSVGDSPGGEQYF.

The chain is built from TRBV29-1 and TRBJ1-1; no clear D gene. Germline lookup yields CDR1 SQVTM and CDR2 ANQGSEA. V was pared by 4 bases and J by 0 bases, with 9 bases between. This CDR3 region has 13 residues. The CDR3 loop reads CSVAGRMNTEAFF. In DNA form, the CDR3 reads TGCAGCGTTGCTGGGCGTATGAACACTGAAGCTTTCTTT.

In DNA form, the CDR3 reads TGTGCCAGCAGCCAAGAGTGGCAGACCGGGGAGCTGTTTTTT. Its protein product is CASSQEWQTGELFF. This chain joins TRBV4-2 and TRBJ2-2; D is unclear. Germline V gives CDR1 LGHNA, CDR2 YNFKEQ. V was clipped by 0 bases and J by 5 bases, with 7 bases between them. The CDR3 is made up of 14 amino acids.

V and J are TRBV6-1 and TRBJ2-7; 7 nucleotides line up with TRBD1. Germline-derived CDR1 and CDR2 are MNHNS and SASEGT. J lost 1 base, V lost 5 bases, and 5 bases had no gene match. The CDR3 runs to 14 residues. The CDR3 here is CASSWTGVSYEQYF. CDR3 DNA: TGTGCCAGCAGTTGGACAGGAGTGTCCTACGAGCAGTACTTC.